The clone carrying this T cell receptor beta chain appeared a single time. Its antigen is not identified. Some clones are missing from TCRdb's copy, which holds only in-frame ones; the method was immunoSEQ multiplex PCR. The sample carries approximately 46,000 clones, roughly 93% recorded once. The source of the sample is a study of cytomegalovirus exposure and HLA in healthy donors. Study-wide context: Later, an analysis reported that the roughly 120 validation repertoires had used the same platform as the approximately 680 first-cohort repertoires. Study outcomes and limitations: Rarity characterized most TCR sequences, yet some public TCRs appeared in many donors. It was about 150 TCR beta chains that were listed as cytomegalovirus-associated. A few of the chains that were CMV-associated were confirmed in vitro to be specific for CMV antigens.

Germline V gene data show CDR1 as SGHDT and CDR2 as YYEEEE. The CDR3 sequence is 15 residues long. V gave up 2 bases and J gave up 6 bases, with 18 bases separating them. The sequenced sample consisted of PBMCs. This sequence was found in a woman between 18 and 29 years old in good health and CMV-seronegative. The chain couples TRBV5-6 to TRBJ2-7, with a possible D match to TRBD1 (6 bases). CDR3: CASSFPGTGWSEQYF. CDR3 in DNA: TGTGCCAGCAGCTTTCCGGGAACAGGGTGGAGCGAGCAGTACTTC.